The sequence of this TCR beta chain was determined in a study of OX40 agonist ivuxolimab in advanced cancers. Turning to the study itself: The diagnoses of dose-escalation patients were hepatocellular carcinoma, melanoma, renal cell or head and neck cancer. Overall study results and limits: More expanded clones were found, on average, in CD8+ than in CD4+ T cells.

Remarks on this clone: Antigen specificity is unknown.

Produced via immunoSEQ multiplex PCR; TCRdb's table is partial and in-frame only. The sample carries some 70,000 clones, around 90% recorded once. V lost 6 bases, J lost 4 bases, and 13 bases lay in between. Per the germline V gene, CDR1 is SGHTA and CDR2 is FQGNSA. The CDR3 is 14 amino acids. At baseline, cycle 4 day 1, and cycle 7 day 1, blood was sampled. V is TRBV7-2 and J is TRBJ1-3, with D unresolved. The material sequenced was CD4+ or CD8+ T cells sorted from blood, taken in a trial of the OX40 agonist ivuxolimab. The receptor was derived from an adult with an advanced solid tumor such as melanoma, head and neck, liver or kidney cancer. CDR3 nucleotide sequence: TGTGCCAGCAGTCCCGGAAACCCCGGAAACACCATATATTTT. It is translated as CASSPGNPGNTIYF.